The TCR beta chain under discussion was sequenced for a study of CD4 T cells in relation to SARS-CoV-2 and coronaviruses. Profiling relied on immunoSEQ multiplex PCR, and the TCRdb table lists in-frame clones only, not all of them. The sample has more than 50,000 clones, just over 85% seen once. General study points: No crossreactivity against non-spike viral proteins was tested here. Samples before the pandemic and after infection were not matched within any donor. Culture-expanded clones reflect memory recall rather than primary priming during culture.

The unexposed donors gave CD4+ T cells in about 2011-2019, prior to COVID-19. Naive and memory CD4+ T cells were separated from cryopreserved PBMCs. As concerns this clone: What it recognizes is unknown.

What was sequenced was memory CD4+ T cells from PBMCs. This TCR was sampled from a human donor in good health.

CDR3 nucleotides: TGTGCCAGCAACAGGGAGCGGGAGGTCTACAATGAGCAGTTCTTC. This sequence encodes CASNREREVYNEQFF. The rearrangement joins TRBV6-5 to TRBJ2-1, with 9 nucleotides matching TRBD2. Germline V gene data show CDR1 as MNHEY and CDR2 as SVGAGI. With V trimmed by 7 bases and J by 3 bases, 7 bases remained unmatched. This CDR3 spans 15 amino acids.